This T cell receptor (beta chain) emerged from a study of OX40 agonist ivuxolimab in advanced cancers. Worth noting for this clone: Its antigen remains unknown.

Regarding the study as a whole: CD8+ T cells averaged more expanded clones than CD4+.

Profiling relied on immunoSEQ multiplex PCR, and the TCRdb table lists in-frame clones only, not all of them. The sample carries more than 60,000 clones, 70% to 90% recorded once. The junction had 4 bases not matched to a gene; V was cut back by 5 bases and J by 1 base. This CDR3 spans 15 amino acids. CDR1 is SGHNT and CDR2 is YENEEA in the germline V gene. The sequence was obtained from an adult with an advanced solid tumor such as melanoma, head and neck, liver or kidney cancer. The rearrangement uses TRBV11-3 and TRBJ2-3; 9 bases are shared with TRBD1. Material: CD4+ or CD8+ T cells sorted from blood, obtained in a trial of the OX40 agonist ivuxolimab. The CDR3 DNA follows: TGTGCCAGCAGCCCCGGACAGGGGCGCACAGATACGCAGTATTTT. Encoded protein: CASSPGQGRTDTQYF.